A single sample is the source of the 19 T cell receptor beta chains below, sequenced in a study of memory CD4+ T cells and cytomegalovirus serostatus. Single viable CD3+CD4+CD8-CD45RO+ cells were sorted as the memory CD4+ T cells. TCRdb's table, derived via immunoSEQ multiplex PCR, lists solely in-frame clones and lacks some. This sample has more than 45,000 clones; about 70% occur once, and the top ten carry more than 0.95%. Sample: memory CD4+ T cells from blood. Receptors were obtained from an adult in good health and CMV-seropositive.

As to this clone: Other nucleotide sequences in the sample specify the same CDR3. The chain uses TRBV29-1 and TRBJ1-1; a possible D gene is TRBD1 (5 bases). V was trimmed by 5 bases and J by 0 bases, leaving 13 bases between them. This CDR3 contains 14 residues. Germline loops: CDR1 SQVTM, CDR2 ANQGSEA. CDR3 protein: CSVTDRFMNTEAFF. CDR3 nucleotides: TGCAGCGTTACCGACAGATTCATGAACACTGAAGCTTTCTTT.

The gene calls are TRBV5-1 and TRBJ1-6; D unresolved. Looked up from germline, CDR1 is SGHRS and CDR2 is YFSETQ. This CDR3 contains 16 residues. The ends were cut back, 4 bases at V and 7 bases at J, with 18 bases in the middle. Written as DNA, the CDR3 is TGCGCCAGCAGCCCCGACGGTTCCACCCTGAATTCACCCCTCCACTTT. Translating it yields CASSPDGSTLNSPLHF.

In DNA form, the CDR3 reads TGTGCCAGCAGCCCCCGGTGGGACATACGAGAAAAACTGTTTTTT. Protein sequence: CASSPRWDIREKLFF. This sequence joins TRBV25-1 and TRBJ1-4; D might be TRBD1 (6 bases). With 6 bases removed from V and 8 bases from J, the gap between germline ends came to 19 bases. CDR1 and CDR2 (germline): MGHDK, SYGVNS. This CDR3 is built from 15 residues.

This chain links TRBV2 with TRBJ2-2; 7 nucleotides agree with TRBD2. V shed 9 bases, J shed 3 bases, and the junction held 7 bases outside the gene matches. This CDR3 has 14 residues. The germline CDR1 and CDR2 sequences are SNHLY and FYNNEI. CDR3 loop: CASRITSDTGELFF. DNA for the CDR3: TGTGCCAGTCGGATTACTAGCGACACCGGGGAGCTGTTTTTT.

The V and J genes are TRBV11-2 and TRBJ1-1; D is possibly TRBD1 (5 bases). The CDR3 sequence is 15 residues long. Trimming took off 2 bases at V and 6 bases at J, with 16 bases between the two ends. Germline V gives CDR1 SGHAT, CDR2 FQNNGV. This CDR3 is CASSLPSAGHAEAFF. CDR3 nucleotides: TGTGCCAGCAGCTTACCCTCGGCAGGACATGCTGAAGCTTTCTTT.

The rearrangement uses TRBV27 and TRBJ1-1; D unclear. The CDR3 totals 12 residues. V was clipped by 6 bases and J by 10 bases, with 15 bases between them. From germline, CDR1 is MNHEY and CDR2 SMNVEV (reference sequence). In DNA, the CDR3 is TGTGCCAGCAGATCCCCCGACGGTGCAGCTTTCTTT. It translates to CASRSPDGAAFF.

The rearrangement joins TRBV2 to TRBJ1-1; a weak D match, TRBD1 (5 bases). The CDR3 contains 17 residues. Germline V gives CDR1 SNHLY, CDR2 FYNNEI. The V and J ends lost 6 bases and 0 bases respectively, with 20 bases between them. CDR3 coding DNA: TGTGCCAGCAGCACGCACCGGGACCGACTAATGAACACTGAAGCTTTCTTT. It codes for CASSTHRDRLMNTEAFF.

The V call is TRBV14, the J call TRBJ2-7; 7 positions match TRBD1. After removal of 8 bases from V and 6 bases from J, the junction contained 10 bases not matched to a gene. From germline, CDR1 is SGHDN and CDR2 FVKESK. CDR3 length: 13 residues. The CDR3 DNA follows: TGTGCCAGCGGCAGAAACAGGGGTTCCGAGCAGTACTTC. This encodes CASGRNRGSEQYF.

This clone was seen a handful of times. The V gene is TRBV19, the J gene TRBJ1-1; D might be TRBD1 (5 bases). The germline gives CDR1 LNHDA, CDR2 SQIVND (reference sequence). V was cut by 7 bases and J by 5 bases, with 17 bases left in between. The CDR3 contains 14 residues. CDR3 bases: TGTGCCAGTAACGCTTTGGGTCAGGGAACTGAAGCTTTCTTT. Residues: CASNALGQGTEAFF.

This rearrangement joins TRBV18 to TRBJ1-2; D is unclear. The V end was cut by 8 bases, the J end by 5 bases, with 15 bases between. CDR1 is KGHSH and CDR2 is LQKENI in the germline V gene. The CDR3 length is 13 residues. DNA for the CDR3: TGTGCCAGCCGGGTGGAACTTCAATATGGCTACACCTTC. Its translation is CASRVELQYGYTF.

The gene calls are TRBV5-1 and TRBJ2-7; D gene uncertain. CDR3 length: 14 residues. Per germline, CDR1 SGHRS and CDR2 YFSETQ. The V and J ends lost 0 bases and 7 bases respectively, with 14 bases between them. CDR3 protein: CASSLGSLGSEQYF. The CDR3, as DNA: TGCGCCAGCAGCTTGGGGTCGCTAGGGTCTGAGCAGTACTTC.

The chain links TRBV6-1 to TRBJ1-1, with unresolved D. The CDR3 runs to 12 residues. The germline V and J ends were trimmed by 6 bases and 9 bases, with 14 bases remaining between them. Looked up from germline, CDR1 is MNHNS and CDR2 is SASEGT. The CDR3 bases are TGTGCCAGCAGGCGCCCACAAACTCAAGCTTTCTTT. Its protein product is CASRRPQTQAFF.

The chain recombines TRBV5-1 with TRBJ2-7, with D unresolved. CDR1 is SGHRS and CDR2 is YFSETQ in the germline V gene. This CDR3 is built from 15 residues. V was cut by 4 bases and J by 6 bases, with 20 bases left in between. The CDR3 coding sequence is TGCGCCAGCAGCACCGGTCCTGTCCTTGTCGGCGAGCAGTACTTC. Translation: CASSTGPVLVGEQYF.

This chain links TRBV2 with TRBJ2-7; 8 bases fit TRBD2. This CDR3 region has 15 residues. After removal of 2 bases from V and 3 bases from J, the junction contained 6 bases not matched to a gene. Looked up from germline, CDR1 is SNHLY and CDR2 is FYNNEI. The chain's CDR3 is CASSEQAGGGYEQYF. The CDR3 nucleotides read TGTGCCAGCAGTGAACAGGCGGGGGGCGGCTACGAGCAGTACTTC.

The V and J genes are TRBV11-2 and TRBJ1-1; no reliable D call. Trimming took 3 bases from V and 4 from J, leaving 15 bases between them. The CDR3 totals 15 residues. Germline V gene lookup returns CDR1 SGHAT and CDR2 FQNNGV. The CDR3 reads CASSFRAGVATEAFF. DNA of the CDR3: TGTGCCAGCAGCTTCCGAGCGGGAGTGGCCACTGAAGCTTTCTTT. Full variable domain (remainder filled in from reference TRBV11-2 and TRBJ1-1): EAGVAQSPRYKIIEKRQSVAFWCNPISGHATLYWYQQILGQGPKLLIQFQNNGVVDDSQLPKDRFSAERLKGVDSTLKIQPAKLEDSAVYLCASSFRAGVATEAFFGQGTRLTVV.

The chain couples TRBV2 to TRBJ1-5; weak D call: TRBD1 (6 bases). The CDR3 totals 15 residues. Germline lookup yields CDR1 SNHLY and CDR2 FYNNEI. Trimming pared 11 bases from V and 2 bases from J, leaving 19 bases between. This CDR3 is CASARGAIGNQPQHF. The CDR3 DNA reads as TGTGCCTCCGCTCGGGGGGCAATAGGCAATCAGCCCCAGCATTTT.

The genes are TRBV2 and TRBJ1-6; a possible D gene is TRBD1 (6 bases). Germline V lookup: CDR1 SNHLY, CDR2 FYNNEI. The CDR3 extends over 15 amino acids. Trimming stripped 6 bases from V and 7 bases from J, with 16 bases between. CDR3 in amino acids: CASSVFGTQNSPLHF. The DNA for the CDR3 is TGTGCCAGCAGCGTCTTCGGGACACAAAATTCACCCCTCCACTTT. Filled out from reference TRBV2 and TRBJ1-6, the complete variable domain reads EPEVTQTPSHQVTQMGQEVILRCVPISNHLYFYWYRQILGQKVEFLVSFYNNEISEKSEIFDDQFSVERPDGSNFTLKIRSTKLEDSAMYFCASSVFGTQNSPLHFGNGTRLTVT.

This chain links TRBV11-2 with TRBJ2-5, with D possibly called TRBD1 or TRBD2 (5 bases each). The CDR3 is 12 amino acids. V gave up 1 base and J gave up 14 bases, with 14 bases separating them. Per germline, CDR1 SGHAT and CDR2 FQNNGV. The CDR3 reads CASSLVGEKEYF. CDR3 nucleotide sequence: TGTGCCAGCAGCTTAGTAGGGGAGAAAGAATACTTC. Complete variable domain (other parts from reference TRBV11-2 and TRBJ2-5): EAGVAQSPRYKIIEKRQSVAFWCNPISGHATLYWYQQILGQGPKLLIQFQNNGVVDDSQLPKDRFSAERLKGVDSTLKIQPAKLEDSAVYLCASSLVGEKEYFGPGTRLLVL.

The chain combines TRBV5-1 with TRBJ2-2; 8 bases line up with TRBD1. The V gene end was trimmed by 3 bases and the J gene end by 2 bases; junction bases not matched to a gene: 3. Germline CDR1 is SGHRS and CDR2 is YFSETQ. The CDR3 is 15 amino acids. The CDR3 sequence: CASSWGQANTGELFF. CDR3 coding DNA: TGCGCCAGCAGCTGGGGACAGGCAAACACCGGGGAGCTGTTTTTT.